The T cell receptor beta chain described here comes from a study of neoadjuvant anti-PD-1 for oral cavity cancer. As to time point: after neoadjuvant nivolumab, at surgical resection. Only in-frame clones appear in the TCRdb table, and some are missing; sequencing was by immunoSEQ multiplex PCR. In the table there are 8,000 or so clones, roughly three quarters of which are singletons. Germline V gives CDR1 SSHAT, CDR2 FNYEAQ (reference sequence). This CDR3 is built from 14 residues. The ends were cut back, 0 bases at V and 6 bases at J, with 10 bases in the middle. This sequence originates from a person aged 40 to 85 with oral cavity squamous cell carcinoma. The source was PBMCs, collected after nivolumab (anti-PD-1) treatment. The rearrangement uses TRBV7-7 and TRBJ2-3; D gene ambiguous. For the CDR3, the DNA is TGTGCCAGCAGCTTAGCGGACCAGAGGGATACGCAGTATTTT. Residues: CASSLADQRDTQYF.